One sample yielded the 20 T cell receptor beta chains listed below, sequenced in a study of T cells after yellow fever vaccination. TCRdb reprocessed the 5' RACE reads via MiXCR and lists one record per CDR3 protein. The sample lists 300,000 to 400,000 distinct CDR3 sequences, about 9.5% occurring once. This specimen consisted of PBMCs, obtained on the day of the first yellow fever vaccination. All receptors come from a man aged 18 to 29 who received the YFV17D yellow fever vaccine.

This clonotype was seen more than once but under ten times. The rearrangement uses TRBV6-1 and TRBJ1-3; no firm D call. The length of the CDR3 is 14 residues. Germline lookup yields CDR1 MNHNS and CDR2 SASEGT. Trimming pared 6 bases from V and 0 bases from J, leaving 9 bases between. The CDR3 sequence: CASRAQGSGNTIYF. In DNA form, the CDR3 reads TGTGCCAGCAGGGCCCAAGGCTCTGGAAACACCATATATTTT.

The gene calls are TRBV5-1 and TRBJ2-5, with D perhaps matching TRBD1 or TRBD2 (6 bases each). The germline V and J ends were trimmed by 4 bases and 5 bases, with 27 bases remaining between them. Germline V CDR1 and CDR2: SGHRS, YFSETQ. The CDR3 is made up of 18 amino acids. The CDR3 is CASSGGQGLVGTVETQYF. CDR3 nucleotides: TGCGCCAGCAGCGGGGGCCAGGGCCTCGTGGGGACTGTGGAGACCCAGTACTTC.

This chain connects TRBV13 to TRBJ2-7, with D perhaps TRBD2 (6 bases). Germline V gene lookup returns CDR1 PRHDT and CDR2 FYEKMQ (reference sequence). The CDR3 spans 12 residues. V shed 5 bases and J shed 6 bases, with 11 bases lying between them. The CDR3 here is CASSTAGGEQYF. The DNA of the CDR3 is TGTGCCAGCAGCACCGCCGGGGGCGAGCAGTACTTC.

In its sample, this clonotype was seen a few times. The chain carries TRBV4-1 and TRBJ1-5; maybe TRBD1 (6 bases). The CDR3 loop spans 17 amino acids. The germline V gene encodes CDR1 MGHRA and CDR2 YSYEKL. The V end was cut by 1 base, the J end by 7 bases, with 20 bases between. The CDR3 region has the DNA TGCGCCAGCAGCCAAGCAGAAAAATGGGGGGCCAGGCAGCCCCAGCATTTT. This translates into CASSQAEKWGARQPQHF.

This chain links TRBV5-1 with TRBJ2-7; D ambiguous. Germline values: CDR1 SGHRS, CDR2 YFSETQ. Trimming left V 4 bases short and J 2 bases short, with 13 bases between. The CDR3 has 14 amino acids. The CDR3 reads CASSLRAATYEQYF. CDR3 in DNA: TGCGCCAGCAGCCTTAGGGCCGCAACCTACGAGCAGTACTTC.

The chain joins TRBV5-1 to TRBJ2-7, with 8 bases lining up with TRBD1. CDR1 and CDR2 from the germline V gene are SGHRS and YFSETQ. After removal of 0 bases from V and 3 bases from J, the junction contained 5 bases not matched to a gene. This CDR3 is 15 amino acids long. The CDR3 protein is CASSLGTGSYYEQYF. In nucleotides, the CDR3 is TGCGCCAGCAGCTTGGGGACAGGGAGTTACTACGAGCAGTACTTC.

The chain couples TRBV7-2 to TRBJ2-2, with 7 positions matching TRBD1. Germline V gene sequence: CDR1 SGHTA, CDR2 FQGNSA. Trimming took 5 bases from V and 2 from J; bases not matched to a gene: 5. The CDR3 consists of 15 residues. In DNA form, the CDR3 reads TGTGCCAGCAGCCGGGGACAGCCAAACACCGGGGAGCTGTTTTTT. It is translated as CASSRGQPNTGELFF. Based on the CDR3 plus reference TRBV7-2 and TRBJ2-2, the full variable domain is GAGVSQSPSNKVTEKGKDVELRCDPISGHTALYWYRQSLGQGLEFLIYFQGNSAPDKSGLPSDRFSAERTGGSVSTLTIQRTQQEDSAVYLCASSRGQPNTGELFFGEGSRLTVL.

This clonotype turned up a few times. This chain links TRBV29-1 with TRBJ2-2; either TRBD1 or TRBD2 may fit D (5 bases each). CDR3 length: 15 residues. V dropped 3 bases and J dropped 1 base, with 12 bases sitting between them. Germline assignment: CDR1 SQVTM and CDR2 ANQGSEA. CDR3 DNA sequence: TGCAGCGTTGAGAAGGGGAGAGGGAACACCGGGGAGCTGTTTTTT. The encoded protein is CSVEKGRGNTGELFF.

This clonotype was seen more than once but under ten times. The rearrangement uses TRBV12-3 or TRBV12-4 and TRBJ2-7; TRBD1 might be the D (5 bases). CDR3 length equals 13 residues. Trimming removed 7 bases at V and 9 bases at J, with 19 bases between. The CDR3: CASIRAGPPGQYV. The CDR3 region has the DNA TGTGCCAGCATCCGGGCAGGGCCCCCCGGGCAGTACGTC.

This clonotype was counted only a few times. This chain joins TRBV15 and TRBJ2-2; 7 positions match TRBD2. CDR3 size: 17 residues. V shed 1 base and J 6 bases; nucleotides not matched to a gene: 11. The germline CDR1 and CDR2 sequences are LNHNV and YYDKDF (reference sequence). For the CDR3, the DNA is TGTGCCACCAGCAGAGGTGGAGGACTAGTCGGCGCCGGGGAGCTGTTTTTT. This gives the protein CATSRGGGLVGAGELFF.

In regard to this clonotype: A junction end diverges from the germline sequence, so it may reflect a read error. The J gene is TRBJ2-1, the V gene TRBV5-1, with 7 bases matching TRBD2. The CDR3 loop spans 15 amino acids. Germline assignment: CDR1 SGHRS and CDR2 YFSETQ. The CDR3, as DNA: TGCGCCAGCGGCTTTGCGGGGGAGTCTAGGAATGAGCAGTTCTTC. It translates to CASGFAGESRNEQFF.

This clonotype was seen many times. The CDR3 DNA follows: TGTGCCAGCACCAACCGGGGCTTGCAAGAGACCCAGTACTTC. Translating gives CASTNRGLQETQYF. The chain recombines TRBV7-8 with TRBJ2-5; either TRBD1 or TRBD2 may fit D (5 bases each). This CDR3 is 14 amino acids long. CDR1 is SGHVS, CDR2 FQNEAQ, per germline. Deletions cut 7 bases from V and 2 bases from J, with 14 bases between.

This clonotype appeared a few times. V and J are TRBV29-1 and TRBJ1-2, with D uncertain. Trimming left V 3 bases short and J 2 bases short, with 10 bases between. The CDR3 loop spans 13 amino acids. In germline, CDR1 is SQVTM, CDR2 ANQGSEA. DNA for the CDR3: TGCAGCGTTGAGGGAGATACAAACTATGGCTACACCTTC. Protein product: CSVEGDTNYGYTF.

The rearrangement uses TRBV5-6 and TRBJ1-4; D remains unclear. This CDR3 has 16 residues. The V and J ends lost 0 bases and 7 bases respectively, with 16 bases between them. Germline V gives CDR1 SGHDT, CDR2 YYEEEE. In DNA, the CDR3 is TGTGCCAGCAGCTTGGCCGGAGGATCGCAGTTTGAAAAACTGTTTTTT. Amino acid sequence: CASSLAGGSQFEKLFF.

This clonotype was counted between two and nine times. The CDR3 DNA is TGTGCCAGCAAGCTCAGAACAGCCTATGGCTACACCTTC. It is translated as CASKLRTAYGYTF. The chain is built from TRBV6-5 and TRBJ1-2; D is unresolved. The ends were cut back, 7 bases at V and 4 bases at J, with 13 bases in the middle. Germline values: CDR1 MNHEY, CDR2 SVGAGI. The CDR3 extends over 13 amino acids.

The chain employs TRBV6-5 and TRBJ1-2, with no clear D. The CDR3 has 13 amino acids. Germline lookup yields CDR1 MNHEY and CDR2 SVGAGI. V was trimmed by 2 bases and J by 7 bases, leaving 11 bases between them. DNA for the CDR3: TGTGCCAGCAGTTACAATCCCCGGGGTGGCTACACCTTC. This gives the protein CASSYNPRGGYTF.

V and J are TRBV6-5 and TRBJ2-6; a possible D gene is TRBD1 (5 bases). Germline CDR1 MNHEY, CDR2 SVGAGI. V lost 2 bases and J 0 bases, leaving 8 bases between the germline ends. The CDR3 runs 16 residues. CDR3 in amino acids: CASSYAGNSGANVLTF. The CDR3 DNA is TGTGCCAGCAGTTACGCAGGGAACTCTGGGGCCAACGTCCTGACTTTC.

This clonotype was picked up a small number of times. The chain couples TRBV12-3 or TRBV12-4 to TRBJ1-5, with 10 nucleotides matching TRBD1. The junction had 4 bases not matched to a gene; V was cut back by 5 bases and J by 3 bases. The CDR3 runs 15 residues. The CDR3 DNA sequence: TGTGCCAGCAGTGGCGGGACAGGGGACAATCAGCCCCAGCATTTT. This encodes CASSGGTGDNQPQHF.

This clonotype has more than one count but fewer than ten. The chain couples TRBV12-3 or TRBV12-4 to TRBJ2-1, with D unclear. The CDR3 totals 14 residues. Trimming shortened V by 6 bases and J by 1 base, and 10 bases separated the two germline ends. The CDR3 DNA sequence: TGTGCCAGCAGCGACTGGGCGTCCTACAATGAGCAGTTCTTC. This encodes CASSDWASYNEQFF.

This clonotype was seen many times. This sequence joins TRBV7-2 and TRBJ1-1, with 9 bases matching TRBD1. V lost 8 bases, J lost 8 bases, and 6 bases stayed unmatched. CDR3 length: 12 residues. In germline, CDR1 is SGHTA, CDR2 FQGNSA. The CDR3 reads CASGRDREEAFF. CDR3 DNA sequence: TGTGCCAGCGGCCGGGACAGGGAGGAAGCTTTCTTT.